These T cell receptor beta chains were read from a single sample in a study of CD8+ T cells in alopecia areata. Assay used: immunoSEQ multiplex PCR; TCRdb lists only in-frame clones, some missing. The repertoire consists of about 100,000 clones, with around 40% occurring once and the leading ten covering around 18%. The sequenced sample was CD8+ T cells sorted from blood, obtained at week 24, from a patient treated with tofacitinib. Every receptor here comes from a human donor with alopecia areata. The CDR3 runs from the conserved cysteine through the conserved F or W. Each record gives: CDR3 protein, CDR3 DNA, J gene, clone size, D gene, V gene. A D gene is named only where the DNA matches it firmly. Clone size is stated in some rows and not others, as once, few, many or a class when expanded.

cdr3_aa: CASSDDRMNEQFF
cdr3_nt: TGTGCCAGCAGCGATGACCGGATGAATGAGCAGTTCTTC
j_call: TRBJ2-1
clone_size: NA
d_call: NA
v_call: TRBV9

cdr3_aa: CASSVAGQSAEQYF
cdr3_nt: TGTGCCAGCAGCGTAGCGGGACAGTCTGCCGAGCAGTACTTC
j_call: TRBJ2-7
clone_size: NA
d_call: TRBD1
v_call: TRBV9

cdr3_aa: CASSPLGTSGTNNEQFF
cdr3_nt: TGCGCCAGCAGCCCATTAGGGACTAGCGGGACGAACAATGAGCAGTTCTTC
j_call: TRBJ2-1
clone_size: once
d_call: TRBD2
v_call: TRBV5-1

cdr3_aa: CARGTEGTDTQYF
cdr3_nt: TGTGCCCGCGGCACTGAGGGCACAGATACGCAGTATTTT
j_call: TRBJ2-3
clone_size: few
d_call: NA
v_call: TRBV2

cdr3_aa: CASWDEPYQETQYF
cdr3_nt: TGTGCCAGCTGGGACGAACCGTACCAAGAGACCCAGTACTTC
j_call: TRBJ2-5
clone_size: few
d_call: NA
v_call: TRBV18

cdr3_aa: CASSQDWGTVGEQYF
cdr3_nt: TGTGCCAGCAGCCAAGATTGGGGGACAGTCGGCGAGCAGTACTTC
j_call: TRBJ2-7
clone_size: NA
d_call: TRBD1
v_call: TRBV14

cdr3_aa: CASSALPGLAGVKNIQYF
cdr3_nt: TGTGCCAGCAGCGCTCTCCCCGGACTAGCGGGAGTCAAAAACATTCAGTACTTC
j_call: TRBJ2-4
clone_size: NA
d_call: TRBD2
v_call: TRBV27

cdr3_aa: CASSPGLAGAYNEQFF
cdr3_nt: TGTGCCAGCAGCCCCGGACTAGCGGGGGCCTACAATGAGCAGTTCTTC
j_call: TRBJ2-1
clone_size: NA
d_call: TRBD2
v_call: TRBV13

cdr3_aa: CASSLTGAGTEAFF
cdr3_nt: TGCGCCAGCAGCTTGACAGGGGCCGGCACTGAAGCTTTCTTT
j_call: TRBJ1-1
clone_size: NA
d_call: TRBD1
v_call: TRBV5-1

cdr3_aa: CASSYTRTEQFSGANVLTF
cdr3_nt: TGTGCCAGCAGCTACACCAGGACAGAGCAGTTCTCTGGGGCCAACGTCCTGACTTTC
j_call: TRBJ2-6
clone_size: NA
d_call: NA
v_call: TRBV7-9

cdr3_aa: CASSEGTNTDTQYF
cdr3_nt: TGTGCCAGCAGTGAGGGGACAAACACAGATACGCAGTATTTT
j_call: TRBJ2-3
clone_size: NA
d_call: NA
v_call: TRBV6-4

cdr3_aa: CASRSDGQETQYF
cdr3_nt: TGTGCCAGCAGAAGCGACGGCCAAGAGACCCAGTACTTC
j_call: TRBJ2-5
clone_size: NA
d_call: NA
v_call: TRBV28

cdr3_aa: CASSLPPSGSRSYEQYF
cdr3_nt: TGTGCCAGCAGTTTACCCCCGAGCGGGAGTAGGTCCTACGAGCAGTACTTC
j_call: TRBJ2-7
clone_size: NA
d_call: TRBD2
v_call: TRBV28

cdr3_aa: CAWSVLRPLNTEAFF
cdr3_nt: TGTGCCTGGAGTGTACTTCGGCCCTTGAACACTGAAGCTTTCTTT
j_call: TRBJ1-1
clone_size: few
d_call: NA
v_call: TRBV30

cdr3_aa: CASSPSSHGEETQYF
cdr3_nt: TGTGCTAGCAGCCCCTCCTCACACGGGGAAGAGACCCAGTACTTC
j_call: TRBJ2-5
clone_size: NA
d_call: NA
v_call: TRBV7-7

cdr3_aa: CASSAGGSGLYNEQFF
cdr3_nt: TGTGCCAGCAGCGCCGGTGGTAGCGGGCTCTACAATGAGCAGTTCTTC
j_call: TRBJ2-1
clone_size: NA
d_call: TRBD2
v_call: TRBV9

cdr3_aa: CASSLVALSSYEQYF
cdr3_nt: TGCGCCAGCAGCTTGGTCGCACTATCCTCCTACGAGCAGTACTTC
j_call: TRBJ2-7
clone_size: NA
d_call: NA
v_call: TRBV5-1

cdr3_aa: CASTGGDTYEQYF
cdr3_nt: TGTGCCAGCACCGGGGGTGATACCTACGAGCAGTACTTC
j_call: TRBJ2-7
clone_size: few
d_call: NA
v_call: TRBV27

cdr3_aa: CASSYPGEGTPYEQYF
cdr3_nt: TGTGCCAGCAGCTACCCCGGGGAGGGGACACCATACGAGCAGTACTTC
j_call: TRBJ2-7
clone_size: few
d_call: NA
v_call: TRBV11-2

cdr3_aa: CASSGIRDRGYYEQYF
cdr3_nt: TGTGCCAGCAGTGGTATCCGGGACAGGGGGTATTACGAGCAGTACTTC
j_call: TRBJ2-7
clone_size: few
d_call: TRBD1
v_call: TRBV25-1

cdr3_aa: CASSWTGGALVGANVLTF
cdr3_nt: TGTGCCAGCAGTTGGACAGGGGGCGCATTGGTTGGGGCCAACGTCCTGACTTTC
j_call: TRBJ2-6
clone_size: once
d_call: TRBD1
v_call: TRBV2

cdr3_aa: CASSQGRRNTEAFF
cdr3_nt: TGTGCCAGCAGCCAAGGACGGAGGAACACTGAAGCTTTCTTT
j_call: TRBJ1-1
clone_size: NA
d_call: NA
v_call: TRBV14

cdr3_aa: CASRPVPDRDAQYF
cdr3_nt: TGCGCCAGCAGGCCGGTGCCAGACAGAGACGCGCAGTATTTT
j_call: TRBJ2-3
clone_size: few
d_call: NA
v_call: TRBV5-1

cdr3_aa: CASSFLGQYNQPQHF
cdr3_nt: TGTGCCAGCAGTTTTTTGGGACAGTACAATCAGCCCCAGCATTTT
j_call: TRBJ1-5
clone_size: NA
d_call: TRBD1
v_call: TRBV27

cdr3_aa: CASSDNRGNTEAFF
cdr3_nt: TGTGCCAGCAGTGACAACAGGGGAAACACTGAAGCTTTCTTT
j_call: TRBJ1-1
clone_size: NA
d_call: TRBD1
v_call: TRBV6-1

cdr3_aa: CASSRTSEGTQYF
cdr3_nt: TGTGCCAGCAGCAGGACTAGCGAAGGGACCCAGTACTTC
j_call: TRBJ2-5
clone_size: once
d_call: TRBD2
v_call: TRBV6-6

cdr3_aa: CASTHSIHEQYF
cdr3_nt: TGTGCCAGCACCCATAGTATTCACGAGCAGTACTTC
j_call: TRBJ2-7
clone_size: once
d_call: NA
v_call: TRBV7-9

cdr3_aa: CASSQTGLIYEQYF
cdr3_nt: TGTGCCAGCAGCCAAACAGGGTTGATCTACGAGCAGTACTTC
j_call: TRBJ2-7
clone_size: many
d_call: NA
v_call: TRBV14

cdr3_aa: CSVDGGVADTQYF
cdr3_nt: TGCAGCGTTGACGGCGGGGTGGCAGATACGCAGTATTTT
j_call: TRBJ2-3
clone_size: NA
d_call: NA
v_call: TRBV29-1

cdr3_aa: CAWDLGGSGNEQFF
cdr3_nt: TGTGCCTGGGACTTAGGAGGGAGTGGCAATGAGCAGTTCTTC
j_call: TRBJ2-1
clone_size: NA
d_call: NA
v_call: TRBV30

cdr3_aa: CASSVGEAGGFYEQYF
cdr3_nt: TGTGCCAGCAGCGTTGGGGAAGCGGGAGGGTTCTACGAGCAGTACTTC
j_call: TRBJ2-7
clone_size: NA
d_call: TRBD2
v_call: TRBV9

cdr3_aa: CASSRSGTGGSPYEQYF
cdr3_nt: TGTGCCAGCAGCCGATCCGGGACAGGGGGCTCTCCCTACGAGCAGTACTTC
j_call: TRBJ2-7
clone_size: few
d_call: TRBD1
v_call: TRBV9

cdr3_aa: CASYGGGVAGANVLTF
cdr3_nt: TGTGCCTCGTACGGTGGCGGGGTTGCTGGGGCCAACGTCCTGACTTTC
j_call: TRBJ2-6
clone_size: NA
d_call: NA
v_call: TRBV6-6

cdr3_aa: CASSWQGAHNEQFF
cdr3_nt: TGTGCCAGCAGCTGGCAGGGTGCGCACAATGAGCAGTTCTTC
j_call: TRBJ2-1
clone_size: few
d_call: NA
v_call: TRBV5-6

cdr3_aa: CASSGPGETQYF
cdr3_nt: TGCGCCAGCAGTGGACCGGGAGAGACCCAGTACTTC
j_call: TRBJ2-5
clone_size: few
d_call: NA
v_call: TRBV10-2

cdr3_aa: CASSIFTQGGGYTF
cdr3_nt: TGTGCCAGCAGCATATTCACACAGGGCGGCGGCTACACCTTC
j_call: TRBJ1-2
clone_size: NA
d_call: NA
v_call: TRBV7-8

cdr3_aa: CASSQGGDTQYF
cdr3_nt: TGTGCCAGCAGCCAAGGAGGTGATACGCAGTATTTT
j_call: TRBJ2-3
clone_size: NA
d_call: NA
v_call: TRBV4-2

cdr3_aa: CAISDSSMGGQGGDYGYTF
cdr3_nt: TGTGCCATCAGTGACTCTTCAATGGGGGGACAGGGTGGAGACTATGGCTACACCTTC
j_call: TRBJ1-2
clone_size: NA
d_call: TRBD1
v_call: TRBV10-3

cdr3_aa: CASSPYGGEETQYF
cdr3_nt: TGCGCCAGCAGCCCCTATGGGGGCGAAGAGACCCAGTACTTC
j_call: TRBJ2-5
clone_size: NA
d_call: NA
v_call: TRBV4-1

cdr3_aa: CASSLASRGEQYF
cdr3_nt: TGTGCCAGCAGCTTAGCTTCGAGAGGGGAGCAGTACTTC
j_call: TRBJ2-7
clone_size: few
d_call: NA
v_call: TRBV11-2

cdr3_aa: CASSFTLLSDYGYTF
cdr3_nt: TGCGCCAGCAGCTTCACCCTCTTGAGCGACTATGGCTACACCTTC
j_call: TRBJ1-2
clone_size: NA
d_call: NA
v_call: TRBV4-1

cdr3_aa: CASSGPAAHRDF
cdr3_nt: TGTGCCAGCAGTGGGCCAGCGGCCCATCGGGACTTC
j_call: TRBJ2-5
clone_size: NA
d_call: NA
v_call: TRBV25-1

cdr3_aa: CASSFGGPDTQYF
cdr3_nt: TGTGCCAGCAGTTTCGGGGGCCCAGATACGCAGTATTTT
j_call: TRBJ2-3
clone_size: NA
d_call: NA
v_call: TRBV27

cdr3_aa: CASSVPRETQYF
cdr3_nt: TGTGCCAGCAGCGTCCCCCGTGAGACCCAGTACTTC
j_call: TRBJ2-5
clone_size: NA
d_call: NA
v_call: TRBV9

cdr3_aa: CASSQAHLGLAGQETQYF
cdr3_nt: TGCGCCAGCAGCCAAGCGCACCTTGGGCTAGCGGGACAAGAGACCCAGTACTTC
j_call: TRBJ2-5
clone_size: NA
d_call: TRBD2
v_call: TRBV4-1

cdr3_aa: CAWDRGTEAFF
cdr3_nt: TGTGCCTGGGACAGGGGGACTGAAGCTTTCTTT
j_call: TRBJ1-1
clone_size: once
d_call: TRBD1
v_call: TRBV30

cdr3_aa: CASWDATYTGELFF
cdr3_nt: TGTGCCAGCTGGGACGCCACCTACACCGGGGAGCTGTTTTTT
j_call: TRBJ2-2
clone_size: NA
d_call: NA
v_call: TRBV10-3

cdr3_aa: CASGEGITQYF
cdr3_nt: TGTGCCAGCGGAGAGGGAATCACGCAGTATTTT
j_call: TRBJ2-3
clone_size: NA
d_call: NA
v_call: TRBV5-4

cdr3_aa: CSVERGVRGNEQFF
cdr3_nt: TGCAGCGTAGAGAGGGGTGTTCGGGGGAATGAGCAGTTCTTC
j_call: TRBJ2-1
clone_size: NA
d_call: NA
v_call: TRBV29-1

cdr3_aa: CASSLQVRTGLHEQYF
cdr3_nt: TGTGCCAGCAGCCTTCAGGTGAGGACAGGGCTCCACGAGCAGTACTTC
j_call: TRBJ2-7
clone_size: NA
d_call: TRBD1
v_call: TRBV7-9